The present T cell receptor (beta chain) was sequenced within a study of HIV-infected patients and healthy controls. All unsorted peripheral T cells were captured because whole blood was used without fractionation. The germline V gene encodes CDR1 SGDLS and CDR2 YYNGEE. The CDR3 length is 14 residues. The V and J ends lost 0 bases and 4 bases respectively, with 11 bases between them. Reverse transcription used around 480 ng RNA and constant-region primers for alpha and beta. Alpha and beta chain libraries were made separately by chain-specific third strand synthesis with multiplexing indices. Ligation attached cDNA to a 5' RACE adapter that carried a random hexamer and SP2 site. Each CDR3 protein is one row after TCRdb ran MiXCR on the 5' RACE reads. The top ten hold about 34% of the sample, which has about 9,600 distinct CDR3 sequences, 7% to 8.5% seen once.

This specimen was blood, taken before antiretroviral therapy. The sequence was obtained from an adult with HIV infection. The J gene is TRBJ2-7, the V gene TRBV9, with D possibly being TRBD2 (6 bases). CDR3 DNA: TGTGCCAGCAGCGTAGCTATTAGCGGTTACGAGCAGTACTTC. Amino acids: CASSVAISGYEQYF.